This T cell receptor beta chain came from a study of cytomegalovirus exposure and HLA in healthy donors. V lost 1 base to trimming and J lost 6 bases; unmatched junction nucleotides: 11. Germline values: CDR1 MDHEN, CDR2 SYDVKM. There are 16 residues in the CDR3. Primers for the PCR totalled 60 Vbeta and 13 Jbeta. Original data processing: Among the unique TCR beta chains that a later analysis counted, around 72 million in all, roughly 11 million were shared. TCRdb's table, derived via immunoSEQ multiplex PCR, lists solely in-frame clones and lacks some. V, J and clone size derive from that table, while D and trimming were established from the DNA sequence. Of 150,000 to 200,000 clones listed, roughly 70% are singletons.

The sequenced material came from PBMCs. The chain joins TRBV28 to TRBJ2-7, with 8 nucleotides matching TRBD2. The TCR comes from a woman in her 30s in good health and CMV-seronegative. CDR3 amino acids: CASSLLAGQGRSEQYF. CDR3 in DNA: TGTGCCAGCAGTTTATTAGCGGGGCAGGGTAGATCCGAGCAGTACTTC.